This entry lists 30 T cell receptor beta chains sequenced from one sample in a study of T cell changes during pregnancy in multiple sclerosis. Assay: immunoSEQ multiplex PCR; the TCRdb copy retains only in-frame clones and omits some. The repertoire consists of about 58,000 clones, with roughly 89% occurring once and the leading ten covering just under 0.5%. Source: CD4+ T cells from peripheral blood mononuclear cells, taken after pregnancy. These receptors came from a female donor in good health, enrolled as a control in a pregnancy study.

V and J are TRBV5-1 and TRBJ2-2; TRBD1 matches at 9 bases. The CDR3 sequence is 15 residues long. Per germline, CDR1 SGHRS and CDR2 YFSETQ. V was pared by 5 bases and J by 4 bases, with 6 bases of the junction left unmatched. The CDR3 reads CASRPGQGFTGELFF. CDR3 nucleotide sequence: TGCGCCAGCAGGCCGGGACAGGGATTCACCGGGGAGCTGTTTTTT.

This clone was seen a few times. V is TRBV30 and J is TRBJ1-1; the match to TRBD1 covers 8 bases. Trimming at V came to 2 bases and at J to 7 bases, leaving 6 bases not matched to a gene. The CDR3 has 13 residues. From germline, CDR1 is GTSNPN and CDR2 SVGIG (reference sequence). The DNA of the CDR3 is TGTGCCTGGAGTTCCGACAGGGGAGATGAAGCTTTCTTT. This codes for CAWSSDRGDEAFF.

The rearrangement uses TRBV19 and TRBJ1-1; 7 nucleotides align to TRBD1. J lost 4 bases, V lost 5 bases, and 10 bases had no gene match. CDR3 length: 15 amino acids. The germline CDR1 and CDR2 sequences are LNHDA and SQIVND (reference sequence). The CDR3 is CASSLHDRVGTEAFF. Written as DNA, the CDR3 is TGTGCCAGTAGTCTACACGACAGGGTCGGCACTGAAGCTTTCTTT. Variable domain in full (rest from reference TRBV19 and TRBJ1-1): DGGITQSPKYLFRKEGQNVTLSCEQNLNHDAMYWYRQDPGQGLRLIYYSQIVNDFQKGDIAEGYSVSREKKESFPLTVTSAQKNPTAFYLCASSLHDRVGTEAFFGQGTRLTVV.

V and J are TRBV7-2 and TRBJ2-1; 15 bases are a match to TRBD2. This CDR3 comprises 15 residues. V lost 5 bases and J lost 10; bases outside the gene matches: 6. CDR1 and CDR2 (germline): SGHTA, FQGNSA. CDR3 DNA: TGTGCCAGCAGCCTAATAGGACTAGCGGGGGGGGAGCAGTTCTTC. As protein: CASSLIGLAGGEQFF.

Details on this clone: In the same sample, other DNA sequences code for this CDR3. This rearrangement joins TRBV18 to TRBJ2-6; D call uncertain. In germline, CDR1 is KGHSH, CDR2 LQKENI. V lost 0 bases to trimming and J lost 1 base, with 10 bases between them. CDR3 length equals 17 residues. CDR3 DNA sequence: TGTGCCAGCTCACCACCCCTCTCTCCTTCTGGGGCCAACGTCCTGACTTTC. Its translation: CASSPPLSPSGANVLTF.

The V call is TRBV7-8, the J call TRBJ1-5, with TRBD1 matching 7 bases. Losses at the gene ends were 5 bases for V and 5 bases for J; bases not matched to a gene: 15. Germline V lookup: CDR1 SGHVS, CDR2 FQNEAQ. This CDR3 is 17 amino acids long. The CDR3 loop reads CASSLPRRRGLHQPQHF. The CDR3 region has the DNA TGTGCCAGCAGCCTGCCCCGGCGAAGGGGGCTTCATCAGCCCCAGCATTTT.

This chain uses TRBV7-2 with TRBJ2-2; TRBD2 matches 10 bases. The V gene's germline CDR1 is SGHTA and CDR2 FQGNSA. V lost 0 bases, J lost 4 bases, and 2 bases stayed unmatched. This CDR3 comprises 16 residues. The CDR3 DNA reads TGTGCCAGCAGCTTAGCTAGCGGGGGGTCCACCGGGGAGCTGTTTTTT. This gives the protein CASSLASGGSTGELFF. The variable domain in full, with the rest retrieved from reference TRBV7-2 and TRBJ2-2, is GAGVSQSPSNKVTEKGKDVELRCDPISGHTALYWYRQSLGQGLEFLIYFQGNSAPDKSGLPSDRFSAERTGGSVSTLTIQRTQQEDSAVYLCASSLASGGSTGELFFGEGSRLTVL.

This clone was seen only once. This sequence joins TRBV6-5 and TRBJ1-2, with TRBD1 matching 7 bases. In germline, CDR1 is MNHEY, CDR2 SVGAGI. The CDR3 loop spans 14 amino acids. Trimming removed 0 bases from V and 6 bases from J; junction bases left unmatched: 4. The CDR3 DNA reads as TGTGCCAGCAGTTACTCGACAGGGAAGAATGGCTACACCTTC. Amino acids: CASSYSTGKNGYTF.

The rearrangement uses TRBV19 and TRBJ2-7; TRBD1 aligns across 9 bases. The CDR3 has 15 amino acids. The V and J ends lost 5 bases and 9 bases, in that order; junction bases with no gene match: 14. Germline CDR1 reads LNHDA; CDR2 reads SQIVND (reference sequence). CDR3 coding DNA: TGTGCCAGTAGTTACTGGCGGGACAGGGCCGCCGGGCAGTACTTC. This codes for CASSYWRDRAAGQYF.

J is TRBJ2-7 and V is TRBV27; D may be TRBD2 (6 bases). V was cut by 3 bases and J by 4 bases, with 16 bases left in between. Germline CDR1 is MNHEY and CDR2 is SMNVEV (reference sequence). The CDR3 consists of 15 residues. CDR3 sequence reads: CASSFVGTQRYEQYF. The CDR3 region has the DNA TGTGCCAGCAGTTTCGTCGGGACTCAAAGGTACGAGCAGTACTTC.

This chain uses TRBV27 with TRBJ1-2; TRBD1 is a possible D gene (6 bases). V was cut by 6 bases and J by 5 bases, with 25 bases left in between. CDR3 length equals 17 residues. Germline lookup yields CDR1 MNHEY and CDR2 SMNVEV (reference sequence). Written as DNA, the CDR3 is TGTGCCAGCAGCGTAGAACCCCGGGACATACATACTTATGGCTACACCTTC. It is translated as CASSVEPRDIHTYGYTF.

The V gene is TRBV7-2, the J gene TRBJ2-1, with no clear D. V was shortened by 5 bases and J by 4 bases, with 6 bases between the two germline ends. The germline V gene has CDR1 SGHTA and CDR2 FQGNSA. The CDR3 covers 12 residues. The CDR3 reads CASSPGYNEQFF. As DNA, the CDR3 is TGTGCCAGCAGCCCCGGTTACAATGAGCAGTTCTTC.

J is TRBJ2-7 and V is TRBV5-1, with 7 bases matching TRBD1. V dropped 3 bases and J dropped 1; count of bases not matched to a gene: 4. Germline values: CDR1 SGHRS, CDR2 YFSETQ. This CDR3 comprises 14 residues. CDR3 DNA sequence: TGCGCCAGCAGCTCGTCAGGGGGTTCCTACGAGCAGTACTTC. Its translation is CASSSSGGSYEQYF.

V and J are TRBV7-8 and TRBJ1-1; D gene ambiguous. This CDR3 spans 18 amino acids. With 4 bases removed from V and 1 base from J, the gap between germline ends came to 22 bases. Germline V CDR1 and CDR2: SGHVS, FQNEAQ. The CDR3 spells CASSWNTRKTLRNTEAFF. The CDR3 nucleotides are TGTGCCAGCAGCTGGAACACTAGGAAAACTCTGAGGAACACTGAAGCTTTCTTT.

The chain links TRBV6-1 to TRBJ1-5, with D perhaps TRBD1 (6 bases). Germline CDR1 MNHNS, CDR2 SASEGT. The germline V and J ends were trimmed by 4 bases and 2 bases, with 6 bases remaining between them. The CDR3 is 13 residues long. The CDR3 bases are TGTGCCAGCAGTGGGACAGGCAATCAGCCCCAGCATTTT. Amino acids: CASSGTGNQPQHF.

The chain links TRBV5-3 to TRBJ2-7; D perhaps matches TRBD1 (6 bases). TRBV5-3 is an open reading frame whose function is uncertain. The CDR3 is 12 amino acids. CDR3 DNA: TGTGCCAGAAGCCTTAACCTACAGGGTAAAGTAGTC. Protein sequence: CARSLNLQGKVV.

This chain connects TRBV30 to TRBJ2-7, with D perhaps TRBD2 (5 bases). Deletions cut 0 bases from V and 7 bases from J, with 10 bases between. Germline V lookup: CDR1 GTSNPN, CDR2 SVGIG (reference sequence). This CDR3 comprises 12 residues. The CDR3 protein is CAWSVRWEEQYF. The DNA of the CDR3 is TGTGCCTGGAGTGTAAGGTGGGAGGAGCAGTACTTC.

J is TRBJ2-7 and V is TRBV9, with 9 bases aligning to TRBD1. Germline loops: CDR1 SGDLS, CDR2 YYNGEE. The CDR3 has 16 residues. With V trimmed by 4 bases and J by 2 bases, 10 bases remained unmatched. CDR3 loop: CASSPQTGTGTYEQYF. In nucleotides, the CDR3 is TGTGCCAGCAGCCCACAAACCGGGACAGGGACCTACGAGCAGTACTTC.

V usage is TRBV5-1 and J usage is TRBJ1-1; 9 bases map to TRBD1. Germline V gene data show CDR1 as SGHRS and CDR2 as YFSETQ. Unmatched junction bases numbered 8, after V lost 5 bases and J lost 3 bases. This CDR3 region has 15 residues. CDR3 coding DNA: TGCGCCAGCAGTCCGCCGGGACAGGGATACACTGAAGCTTTCTTT. Protein: CASSPPGQGYTEAFF. The full variable domain, with the rest looked up from reference TRBV5-1 and TRBJ1-1, is KAGVTQTPRYLIKTRGQQVTLSCSPISGHRSVSWYQQTPGQGLQFLFEYFSETQRNKGNFPGRFSGRQFSNSRSEMNVSTLELGDSALYLCASSPPGQGYTEAFFGQGTRLTVV.

V gene TRBV29-1 combines with J gene TRBJ2-5, with D tentatively TRBD2 (6 bases). The CDR3 covers 14 residues. CDR1 is SQVTM and CDR2 is ANQGSEA in the germline V gene. Trimming took off 4 bases at V and 3 bases at J, with 15 bases between the two ends. The CDR3 nucleotides read TGCAGCGTTGCAAGTCTAGCGTGGGAAGAGACCCAGTACTTC. This translates into CSVASLAWEETQYF.

The chain is built from TRBV5-1 and TRBJ2-5; the match to TRBD2 covers 9 bases. Germline assignment: CDR1 SGHRS and CDR2 YFSETQ. The CDR3 extends over 15 amino acids. Trimming took 2 bases from V and 2 from J; bases not matched to a gene: 4. The CDR3: CASSLGSGGQETQYF. DNA of the CDR3: TGCGCCAGCAGCTTAGGCAGCGGGGGGCAAGAGACCCAGTACTTC. Combining the CDR3 with reference TRBV5-1 and TRBJ2-5 gives the whole variable domain KAGVTQTPRYLIKTRGQQVTLSCSPISGHRSVSWYQQTPGQGLQFLFEYFSETQRNKGNFPGRFSGRQFSNSRSEMNVSTLELGDSALYLCASSLGSGGQETQYFGPGTRLLVL.

This clone showed up just once. This chain links TRBV7-2 with TRBJ2-3, with 16 nucleotides matching TRBD2. The CDR3 consists of 17 residues. Germline V gene data show CDR1 as SGHTA and CDR2 as FQGNSA. The V gene end was trimmed by 5 bases and the J gene end by 4 bases; junction bases not matched to a gene: 6. CDR3 sequence reads: CASSTGLAGGVADTQYF. The CDR3 DNA reads TGTGCCAGCAGCACGGGACTAGCGGGGGGGGTGGCAGATACGCAGTATTTT.

This clone has more than one count but fewer than ten. V usage is TRBV30 and J usage is TRBJ1-1; perhaps TRBD1 as D (6 bases). Trimming removed 4 bases from V and 3 bases from J, with 12 bases in between. The CDR3 loop spans 13 amino acids. Germline V gives CDR1 GTSNPN, CDR2 SVGIG (reference sequence). The CDR3 loop reads CAWTQGRDTEAFF. CDR3 bases: TGTGCCTGGACTCAGGGGAGGGACACTGAAGCTTTCTTT.

This clone appeared a single time. The chain joins TRBV9 to TRBJ2-1, with D perhaps TRBD2 (5 bases). The V gene lost 4 bases and the J gene lost 0 bases, with 11 bases spanning the gap. This CDR3 has 15 residues. The germline CDR1 and CDR2 sequences are SGDLS and YYNGEE. The CDR3 coding sequence is TGTGCCAGCAGCCCCGGGGTGAGCTCCTACAATGAGCAGTTCTTC. Translation: CASSPGVSSYNEQFF.

This chain links TRBV18 with TRBJ1-2; possible D gene TRBD1, 6 bases. Deletions cut 2 bases from V and 8 bases from J, with 18 bases between. The CDR3 contains 15 residues. Germline values: CDR1 KGHSH, CDR2 LQKENI. The CDR3 bases are TGTGCCAGCTCACCAGGGTTGGCGGGGGCGCAAGGCTACACCTTC. As protein: CASSPGLAGAQGYTF.

The chain couples TRBV19 to TRBJ1-2; possible D gene TRBD1, 6 bases. From germline, CDR1 is LNHDA and CDR2 SQIVND (reference sequence). The CDR3 spans 13 residues. V was trimmed by 4 bases and J by 4 bases, leaving 10 bases between them. The CDR3 reads CASSTVQGYGYTF. The CDR3, as DNA: TGTGCCAGTAGTACGGTACAGGGCTATGGCTACACCTTC.

The rearrangement uses TRBV2 and TRBJ2-2, with D uncertain. CDR3 size: 15 residues. The V and J ends lost 4 bases and 0 bases respectively, with 9 bases between them. Per the germline V gene, CDR1 is SNHLY and CDR2 is FYNNEI. The CDR3 nucleotides are TGTGCCAGCAGTGTTACCAGGACGAACACCGGGGAGCTGTTTTTT. It specifies CASSVTRTNTGELFF. Full variable domain (remainder filled in from reference TRBV2 and TRBJ2-2): EPEVTQTPSHQVTQMGQEVILRCVPISNHLYFYWYRQILGQKVEFLVSFYNNEISEKSEIFDDQFSVERPDGSNFTLKIRSTKLEDSAMYFCASSVTRTNTGELFFGEGSRLTVL.

The rearrangement uses TRBV7-8 and TRBJ2-5, with 7 bases fitting TRBD1. CDR1 and CDR2 from the germline V gene are SGHVS and FQNEAQ. The CDR3 has 13 residues. The trim removed 5 bases at V and 5 bases at J, leaving 5 bases unmatched. The CDR3 nucleotides read TGTGCCAGCAGCCCGGGACAGCCTGAGACCCAGTACTTC. Amino acids: CASSPGQPETQYF.

The chain employs TRBV10-3 and TRBJ2-5; 7 bases match TRBD2. With V trimmed by 0 bases and J by 0 bases, 4 bases remained unmatched. The CDR3 spans 16 residues. Germline lookup yields CDR1 ENHRY and CDR2 SYGVKD. The CDR3 nucleotides are TGTGCCATCAGTGAGTCTACTAGCGCCTACCAAGAGACCCAGTACTTC. This gives the protein CAISESTSAYQETQYF.

In this sample, this clone turned up a few times. The V gene is TRBV30, the J gene TRBJ1-1; D is perhaps TRBD1 (5 bases). CDR1 is GTSNPN and CDR2 is SVGIG in the germline V gene (reference sequence). The germline V and J ends were trimmed by 5 bases and 10 bases, with 17 bases remaining between them. This CDR3 contains 12 residues. The CDR3 DNA follows: TGTGCCTGGGGCGAATTATTGGGGCTAGCTTTCTTT. Translating gives CAWGELLGLAFF.